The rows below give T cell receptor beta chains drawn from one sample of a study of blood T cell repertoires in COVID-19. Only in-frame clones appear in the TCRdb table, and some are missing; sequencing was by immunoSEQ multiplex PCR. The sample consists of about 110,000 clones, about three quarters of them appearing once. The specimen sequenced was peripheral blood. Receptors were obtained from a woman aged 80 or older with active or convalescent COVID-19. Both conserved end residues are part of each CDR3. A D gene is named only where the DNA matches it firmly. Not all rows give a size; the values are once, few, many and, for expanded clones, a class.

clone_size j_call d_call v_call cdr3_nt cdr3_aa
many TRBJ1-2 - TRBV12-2 TGTGCAAGTCGCTTAGCTTGGAGGGGTGTCTATGGCTACACCTTC CASRLAWRGVYGYTF
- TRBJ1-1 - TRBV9 TGTGCCAGCAGTTTTACAGGGATGAACACTGAAGCTTTCTTT CASSFTGMNTEAFF
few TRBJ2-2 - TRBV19 TGTGCCAGTAGTACCTCCGACACCGGGGAGCTGTTTTTT CASSTSDTGELFF
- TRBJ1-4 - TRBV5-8 TGTGCCAGCAGTTTACAGACAACTAATGAAAAACTGTTTTTT CASSLQTTNEKLFF
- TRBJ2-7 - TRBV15 TGTGCCACCAGCAGAGATAAGTCGAGGGAGCAGTACTTC CATSRDKSREQYF
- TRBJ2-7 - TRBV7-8 TGTGCCAGCAGCCGGAATTCGGGTGGTTCGAGCTCCTACGAGCAGTACTTC CASSRNSGGSSSYEQYF
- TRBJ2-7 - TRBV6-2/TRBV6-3 TGTGCCAGCAGTACACCCCTGGACTCGGGTCGATCGTGGGAGCAGTACTTC CASSTPLDSGRSWEQYF
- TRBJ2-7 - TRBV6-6 TGTGCCAGCAGTTACCCCCGGGACATGAGGGGATACGAGCAGTACTTC CASSYPRDMRGYEQYF
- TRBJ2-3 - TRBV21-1 TGTGCCAGTGCCGCCAAGACTAGCGGGAGCACAGATACGCAGTATTTT CASAAKTSGSTDTQYF
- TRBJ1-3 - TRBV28 TGTGCCAGCAGTTTATCGTACATTGTATCTGGTGGAAACACCATATATTTT CASSLSYIVSGGNTIYF
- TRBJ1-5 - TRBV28 TGTGCCAGCACCCGTCAGGGTAAGAGTCAGCCCCAGCATTTT CASTRQGKSQPQHF
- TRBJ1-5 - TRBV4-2 TGTGCCAGCAGCCAAGATGGGGGCCTAGGGCAGCCCCAGCATTTT CASSQDGGLGQPQHF
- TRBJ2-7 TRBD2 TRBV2 TGTGCCAGCAGAAGGGAGACTAGCGGCTCCTACGAGCAGTACTTC CASRRETSGSYEQYF
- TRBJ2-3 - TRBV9 TGTGCCAGCCGCGTGGAGGGCACAGATACGCAGTATTTT CASRVEGTDTQYF
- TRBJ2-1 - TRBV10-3 TGTGCCATCAGTGACTCGCGGGCAGGGGCCTACAATGAGCAGTTCTTC CAISDSRAGAYNEQFF
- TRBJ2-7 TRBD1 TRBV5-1 TGCGCCAGCAGCTTAGACAGGGTTGCCACCTACGAGCAGTACTTC CASSLDRVATYEQYF
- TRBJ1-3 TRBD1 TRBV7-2 TGTGCCAGCAGCTCAGGGCCAGGACAGGGAGATTTT CASSSGPGQGDF
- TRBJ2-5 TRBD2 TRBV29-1 TGCAGCGTAGAGGGACTAGCGGGAGTAGAGACCCAGTACTTC CSVEGLAGVETQYF
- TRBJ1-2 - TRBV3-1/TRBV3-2 TGTGCCAGCAGCCGGGGGGGCCAGAATGGCTACACCTTC CASSRGGQNGYTF
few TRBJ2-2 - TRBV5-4 TGTGCCAGCAGCTTGGCCCGGGGAGGACACACCGGGGAGCTGTTTTTT CASSLARGGHTGELFF
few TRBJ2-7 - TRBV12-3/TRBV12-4 TGTGCCAGCACACAGGGAAAATCCTACGAGCAGTACTTC CASTQGKSYEQYF
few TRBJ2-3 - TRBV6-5 TGTGCCAGCTCGGGAGACACAGATACGCAGTATTTT CASSGDTDTQYF
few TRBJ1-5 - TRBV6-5 TGTGCCAGCACCAGACAGACGAATCAGCCCCAGCATTTT CASTRQTNQPQHF
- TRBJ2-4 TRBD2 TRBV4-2 TGTGCCAGCAGCCAAGGGTATATAGCGGGAGTTGGCAAAAACATTCAGTACTTC CASSQGYIAGVGKNIQYF
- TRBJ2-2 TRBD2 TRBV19 TGTGCCACCCAGCCCGGGACTACGAACACCGGGGAGCTGTTTTTT CATQPGTTNTGELFF
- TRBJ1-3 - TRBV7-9 TGTGCCATCAGTTACTCTGGAAACACCATATATTTT CAISYSGNTIYF
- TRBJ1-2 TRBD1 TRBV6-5 TGTGCCAGCGGGGGACAGGGGGAAAAAGTGTGGGGCTACACCTTC CASGGQGEKVWGYTF
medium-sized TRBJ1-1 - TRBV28 TGTGCCAGCAGTCCGCGAAACACTGAAGCTTTCTTT CASSPRNTEAFF
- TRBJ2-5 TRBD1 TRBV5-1 TGCGCCAGCAGCAACGGACAGGGTGAAGAGACCCAGTACTTC CASSNGQGEETQYF
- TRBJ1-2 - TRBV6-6 TGTGCCAGCAGGGCCCCAATCGACTATGGCTACACCTTC CASRAPIDYGYTF
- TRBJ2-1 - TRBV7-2 TGTGCCAGCAGCCAACAGGACACGGGTACCTACAATGAGCAGTTCTTC CASSQQDTGTYNEQFF
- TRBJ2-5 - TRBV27 TGTGCCAGCAGTCCTAGCATTGCAGAGACCCAGTACTTC CASSPSIAETQYF
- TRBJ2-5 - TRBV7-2 TGTGCCAGCAGCCTCCAAGAGACCCAGTACTTC CASSLQETQYF
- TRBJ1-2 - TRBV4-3 TGCGCCAGCAGCCAAGATCTATTCACAGATGGCTACACCTTC CASSQDLFTDGYTF
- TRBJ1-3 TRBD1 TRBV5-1 TGCGCCAGCAGCCGGATGGGGCAGCAGGGGGCTGGAAACACCATATATTTT CASSRMGQQGAGNTIYF
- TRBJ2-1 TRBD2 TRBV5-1 TGCGCCAGCAGCTTGGGGGACTATAGGAACGATGAGCAGTTCTTC CASSLGDYRNDEQFF
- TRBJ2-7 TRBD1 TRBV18 TGTGCCAGCTCACCATTAGGGACAGGGCCCGACGAGCAGTACTTC CASSPLGTGPDEQYF
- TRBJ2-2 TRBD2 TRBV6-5 TGTGCCAGCAGGTCTAGCGGAGGTACCGGGGAGCTGTTTTTT CASRSSGGTGELFF
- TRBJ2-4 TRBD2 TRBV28 TGTGCCAGCAGTTTTACCGCTAGCGGGAGAGAGCGAAACATTCAGTACTTC CASSFTASGRERNIQYF
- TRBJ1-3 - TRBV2 TGTGCCAGCACCGGAGACGACAGGAGCTCTGGAAACACCATATATTTT CASTGDDRSSGNTIYF
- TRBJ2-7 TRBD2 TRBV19 TGTGCCAGTAGTAGCGGGAGTATCTACGAGCAGTACTTC CASSSGSIYEQYF
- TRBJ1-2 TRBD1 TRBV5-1 TGCGCCAGCAGCTCGACAGGGGATCGGAGCTATGGCTACACCTTC CASSSTGDRSYGYTF
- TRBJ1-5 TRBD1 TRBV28 TGTGCCAGCACCATGGACAGGGAGAATCAGCCCCAGCATTTT CASTMDRENQPQHF
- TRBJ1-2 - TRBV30 TGTGCCTGGAGTTCCGGGATCCGCTATGGCTACACCTTC CAWSSGIRYGYTF
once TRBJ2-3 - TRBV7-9 TGTGCCAGCAGCACCGGACAGCGCGCCGATACGCAGTATTTT CASSTGQRADTQYF
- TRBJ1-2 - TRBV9 TGTGCCAGCAGCGCCCCGAGGGGCTACACCTTC CASSAPRGYTF
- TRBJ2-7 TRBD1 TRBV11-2 TGTGCCAGCAGCACCTGGACAGGGGGAGACGAGCAGTACTTC CASSTWTGGDEQYF
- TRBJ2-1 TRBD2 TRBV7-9 TGTGCCAGCAGCGTACTAGCGAGCTCCTACAATGAGCAGTTCTTC CASSVLASSYNEQFF
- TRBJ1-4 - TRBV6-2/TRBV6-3 TGTGCCAGCAGCCGCGGACGGCCTAGAGGGGAAAAACTGTTTTTT CASSRGRPRGEKLFF